These T cell receptor beta chains were read from a single sample in a study of vaccination effects on CD4 cells after COVID-19. Sequencing was performed with immunoSEQ multiplex PCR; in TCRdb, only in-frame clones are kept and a portion is missing. The sample lists roughly 52,000 clones, more than 60% occurring once. For these TCRs, the target antigens are not known. Sequences were derived from CD4+ T cells from PBMCs cultured with SARS-CoV-2 spike peptides, sampled before COVID-19 vaccination. Source of these receptors: a human donor who received a COVID-19 vaccine. The conserved cysteine and the conserved F or W are not part of the CDR3 here. The order of the fields is J gene, V gene, CDR3 protein.

>TRBJ1-1|TRBV7-3
ASSLTSVGIAF
>TRBJ1-5|TRBV28
ASRPAGTGIYEPQH
>TRBJ1-2|TRBV3-1/TRBV3-2
ASSPRWTRQGS
>TRBJ1-2|TRBV28
ASSLGRYGYT
>TRBJ2-7|TRBV5-1
ASSLAGSYEQY
>TRBJ2-7|TRBV7-9
ASITTKLGGGYEQY
>TRBJ1-2|TRBV12-3/TRBV12-4
ASRGQNYGYT
>TRBJ1-5|TRBV2
ASRTQGRGNQPQH
>TRBJ2-5|TRBV5-5
ASSFTLPTSGKETQY
>TRBJ2-1|TRBV7-9
ASSEGGLATYNEQF
>TRBJ2-7|TRBV19
ASSIAPGSAYEQY
>TRBJ1-6|TRBV19
ASRTMESPLH
>TRBJ2-7|TRBV18
ASSPGYEQY
>TRBJ1-2|TRBV18
ASSTFPESGPYGYT
>TRBJ1-5|TRBV29-1
SVGEQNQPQH
>TRBJ2-2|TRBV7-3
ASSLDAYTGELF
>TRBJ2-7|TRBV4-1
ASSRRLDSYEQY
>TRBJ2-7|TRBV5-4
ASSLDTYEQY
>TRBJ1-1|TRBV30
AWSAPGLNTEAF
>TRBJ1-1|TRBV7-9
ASDLSVNTEAF
>TRBJ1-5|TRBV5-6
ASSLGGARNQPQH
>TRBJ2-2|TRBV19
ASSAGVSTGELF
>TRBJ2-7|TRBV5-1
ASSRVGNDYEQY
>TRBJ2-5|TRBV3-1/TRBV3-2
ASTNGLAGQETQY
>TRBJ1-6|TRBV30
AWSGVRGNSPLH
>TRBJ2-2|TRBV6-2/TRBV6-3
ASSYSLDRANTGELF
>TRBJ1-1|TRBV6-6
ASKEGGNTEAF
>TRBJ2-4|TRBV27
ASSPQGTSALAKNIQY
>TRBJ1-4|TRBV9
ASSARTGGTNEKLF
>TRBJ1-2|TRBV5-1
ASSLVYRDRRSNYGYT
>TRBJ1-2|TRBV4-3
ASSPGLSHYGYT
>TRBJ2-5|TRBV23-1
ASSQSRGPGPTD
>TRBJ1-2|TRBV5-5
ASSLARDRAYGYT
>TRBJ1-6|TRBV18
ASSLGAGQDLRALH
>TRBJ1-6|TRBV5-8
ASSHGGGNSPLH